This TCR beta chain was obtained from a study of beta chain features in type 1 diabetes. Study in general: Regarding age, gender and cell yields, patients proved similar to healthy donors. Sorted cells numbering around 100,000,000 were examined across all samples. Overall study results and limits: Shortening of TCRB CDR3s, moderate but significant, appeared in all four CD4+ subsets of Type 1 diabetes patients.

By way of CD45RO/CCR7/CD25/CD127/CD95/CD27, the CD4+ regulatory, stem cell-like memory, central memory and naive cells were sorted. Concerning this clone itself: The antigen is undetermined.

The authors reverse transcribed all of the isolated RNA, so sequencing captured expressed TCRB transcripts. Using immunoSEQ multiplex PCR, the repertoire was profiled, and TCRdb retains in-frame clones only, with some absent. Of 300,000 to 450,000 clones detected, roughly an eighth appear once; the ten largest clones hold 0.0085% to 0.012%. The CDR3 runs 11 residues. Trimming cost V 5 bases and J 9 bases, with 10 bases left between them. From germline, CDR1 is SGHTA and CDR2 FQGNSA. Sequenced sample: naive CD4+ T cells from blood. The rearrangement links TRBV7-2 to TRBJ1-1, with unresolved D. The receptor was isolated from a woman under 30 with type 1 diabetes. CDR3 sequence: CASSPQAKAFF. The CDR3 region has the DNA TGTGCCAGCAGCCCGCAGGCGAAAGCTTTCTTT.